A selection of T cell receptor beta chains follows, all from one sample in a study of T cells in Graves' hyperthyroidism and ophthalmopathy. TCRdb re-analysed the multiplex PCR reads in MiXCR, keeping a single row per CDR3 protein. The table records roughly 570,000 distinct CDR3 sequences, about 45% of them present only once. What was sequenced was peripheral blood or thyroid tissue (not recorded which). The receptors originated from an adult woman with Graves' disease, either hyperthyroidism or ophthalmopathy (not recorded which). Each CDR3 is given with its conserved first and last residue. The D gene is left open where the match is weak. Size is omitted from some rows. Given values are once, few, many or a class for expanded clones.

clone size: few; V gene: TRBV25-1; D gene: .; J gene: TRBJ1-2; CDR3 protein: CASSERTDYGYTF; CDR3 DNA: TGTGCCAGCAGTGAAAGGACAGACTATGGCTACACCTTC
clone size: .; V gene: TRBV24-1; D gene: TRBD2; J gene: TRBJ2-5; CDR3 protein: CATSDATSGRGETQYF; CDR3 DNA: TGTGCCACCAGTGATGCTACTAGCGGGAGAGGTGAGACCCAGTACTTC
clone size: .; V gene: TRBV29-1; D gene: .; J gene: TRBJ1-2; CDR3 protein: CSVERAYGYTF; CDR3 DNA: TGCAGCGTTGAACGCGCCTATGGCTACACCTTC
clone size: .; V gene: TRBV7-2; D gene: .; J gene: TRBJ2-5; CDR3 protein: CASSPTRLYSETQYF; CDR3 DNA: TGTGCCAGCAGCCCGACCCGGTTGTATAGCGAGACCCAGTACTTC
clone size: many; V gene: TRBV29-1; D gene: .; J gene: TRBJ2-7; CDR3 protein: CSAATTLFTYEQYF; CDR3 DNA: TGCAGCGCCGCGACCACCCTATTTACCTACGAGCAGTACTTC
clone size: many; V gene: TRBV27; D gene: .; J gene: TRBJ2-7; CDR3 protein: CASTPRDGIFEQYF; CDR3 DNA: TGTGCCAGCACCCCTCGTGACGGGATCTTCGAGCAGTACTTC
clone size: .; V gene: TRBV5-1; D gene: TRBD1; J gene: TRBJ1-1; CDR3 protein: CASSQTGGSGTEAFF; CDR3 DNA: TGCGCCAGCAGCCAAACAGGGGGCTCGGGCACTGAAGCTTTCTTT
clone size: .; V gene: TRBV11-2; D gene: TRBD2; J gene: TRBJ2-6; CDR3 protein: CASSPLLAGVSGANVLTF; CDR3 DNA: TGTGCCAGCAGCCCCCTACTAGCGGGGGTCTCTGGGGCCAACGTCCTGACTTTC
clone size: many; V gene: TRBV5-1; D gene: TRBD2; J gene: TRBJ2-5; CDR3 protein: CASSAGLAGGPGQETQYF; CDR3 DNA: TGCGCCAGCAGCGCGGGACTAGCGGGAGGGCCGGGACAAGAGACCCAGTACTTC
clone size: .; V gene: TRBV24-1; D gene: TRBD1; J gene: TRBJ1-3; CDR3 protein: CATSDSRQGDTIYF; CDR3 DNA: TGTGCCACCAGTGATTCTCGGCAGGGGGACACCATATATTTT
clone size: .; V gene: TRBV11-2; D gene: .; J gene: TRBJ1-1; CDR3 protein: CASSSFGAPNTEAFF; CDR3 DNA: TGTGCCAGCAGCTCGTTCGGGGCCCCGAACACTGAAGCTTTCTTT
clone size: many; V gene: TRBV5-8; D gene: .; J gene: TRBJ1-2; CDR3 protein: CASSGRGRGYTF; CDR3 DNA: TGTGCCAGCAGCGGGAGGGGACGAGGCTACACCTTC
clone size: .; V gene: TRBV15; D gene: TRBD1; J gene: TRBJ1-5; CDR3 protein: CATSTRQGGPSQPQHF; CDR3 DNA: TGTGCCACCAGCACCCGACAGGGTGGTCCTTCTCAGCCCCAGCATTTT
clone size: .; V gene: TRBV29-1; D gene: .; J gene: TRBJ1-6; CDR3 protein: CSVVLVARDRPLALHF; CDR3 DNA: .
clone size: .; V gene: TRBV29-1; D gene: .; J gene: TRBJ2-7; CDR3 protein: CSASTGSWYNEQYF; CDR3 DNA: TGCAGCGCCTCTACGGGGAGTTGGTACAATGAGCAGTACTTC
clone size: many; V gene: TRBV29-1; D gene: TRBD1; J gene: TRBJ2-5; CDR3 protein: CSVEVQGAFETQYF; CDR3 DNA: TGCAGCGTTGAGGTTCAGGGGGCCTTTGAGACCCAGTACTTC
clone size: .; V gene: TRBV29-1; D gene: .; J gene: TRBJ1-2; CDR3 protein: CSVEGQGYTF; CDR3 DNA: TGCAGCGTTGAAGGGCAGGGCTACACCTTC
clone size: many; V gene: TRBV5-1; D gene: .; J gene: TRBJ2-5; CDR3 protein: CASSLGPGKEETQYF; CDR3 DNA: TGCGCCAGCAGCTTGGGGCCCGGCAAGGAGGAGACCCAGTACTTC
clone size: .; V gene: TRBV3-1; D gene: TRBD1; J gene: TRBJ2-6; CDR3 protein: CASSQDRDSPSGANALTF; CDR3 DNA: TGTGCCAGCAGCCAAGACCGGGACAGCCCATCTGGGGCCAACGCCCTGACTTTC
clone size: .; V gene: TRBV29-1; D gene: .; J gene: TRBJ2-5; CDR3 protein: CSVGPKAEPYQETQYF; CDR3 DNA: TGCAGCGTTGGCCCTAAAGCCGAACCTTACCAAGAGACCCAGTACTTC
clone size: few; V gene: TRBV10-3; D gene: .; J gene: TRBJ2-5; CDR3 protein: CAISEEGQQETQYF; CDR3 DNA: TGTGCCATCAGTGAGGAGGGGCAGCAAGAGACCCAGTACTTC
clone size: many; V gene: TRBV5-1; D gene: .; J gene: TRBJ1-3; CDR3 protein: CASSLRAGTQENTIYF; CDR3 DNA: TGCGCCAGCAGCTTGCGAGCCGGGACTCAGGAAAACACCATATATTTT
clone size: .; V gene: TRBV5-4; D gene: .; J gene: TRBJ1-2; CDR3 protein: CASSLEGSRSYTF; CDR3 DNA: TGTGCCAGCAGCTTGGAAGGTAGCCGGAGCTACACCTTC
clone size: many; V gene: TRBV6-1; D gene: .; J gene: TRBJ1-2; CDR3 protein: CASSEAKGGNYGYTF; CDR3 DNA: TGTGCCAGCAGTGAAGCGAAAGGTGGGAACTATGGCTACACCTTC
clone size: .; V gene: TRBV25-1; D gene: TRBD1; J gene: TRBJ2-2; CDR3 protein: CASGQGANTGELFF; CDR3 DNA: TGTGCCAGTGGACAGGGGGCGAACACCGGGGAGCTGTTTTTT
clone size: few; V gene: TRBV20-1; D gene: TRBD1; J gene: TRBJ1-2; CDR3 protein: CSARGTGAGYTF; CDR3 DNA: TGCAGTGCTAGGGGGACAGGGGCTGGCTACACCTTC
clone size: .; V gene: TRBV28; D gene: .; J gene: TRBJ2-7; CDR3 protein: CASSFLGAYEQYF; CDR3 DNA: TGTGCCAGCAGCTTCCTAGGGGCCTACGAGCAGTACTTC
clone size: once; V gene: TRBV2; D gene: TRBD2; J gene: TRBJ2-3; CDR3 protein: CASNMGLAITDTQYF; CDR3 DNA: TGTGCCAGCAACATGGGACTAGCGATAACAGATACGCAGTATTTT
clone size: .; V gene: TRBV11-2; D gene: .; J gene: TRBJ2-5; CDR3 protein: CASSRDSLQETQYF; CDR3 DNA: TGTGCCAGCTCCCGGGACTCCCTCCAAGAGACCCAGTACTTC
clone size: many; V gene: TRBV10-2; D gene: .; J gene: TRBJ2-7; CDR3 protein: CASSEFSYEQYF; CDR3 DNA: TGCGCCAGCAGTGAGTTCTCCTACGAGCAGTACTTC
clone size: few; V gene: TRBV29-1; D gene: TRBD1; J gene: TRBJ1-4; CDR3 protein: CSVTGGSTNEKLFF; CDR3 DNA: TGCAGCGTTACAGGGGGCTCAACTAATGAAAAACTGTTTTTT
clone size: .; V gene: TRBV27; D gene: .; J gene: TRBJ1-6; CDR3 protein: CASREGARRGYSPLHF; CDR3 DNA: TGTGCCAGCAGGGAGGGAGCCCGGAGGGGATATTCACCCCTCCACTTT
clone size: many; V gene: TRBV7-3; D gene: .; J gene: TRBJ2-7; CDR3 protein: CASSYNGRDEQYF; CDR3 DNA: TGTGCCAGCAGCTACAATGGAAGGGACGAGCAGTACTTC
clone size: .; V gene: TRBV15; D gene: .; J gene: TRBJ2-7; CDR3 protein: CATSRGVSSSYEQYF; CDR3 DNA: TGTGCCACCAGCAGAGGGGTGTCCAGCTCCTACGAGCAGTACTTC
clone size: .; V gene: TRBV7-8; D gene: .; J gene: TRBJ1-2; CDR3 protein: CASSLEPPSGGGGYTF; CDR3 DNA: TGTGCCAGCAGCTTAGAACCTCCTTCCGGGGGCGGTGGCTACACCTTC
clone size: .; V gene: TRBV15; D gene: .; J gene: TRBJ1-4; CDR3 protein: CATSGTTQRDKVFF; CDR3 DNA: TGTGCCACCAGCGGGACGACGCAACGGGACAAGGTGTTTTTT
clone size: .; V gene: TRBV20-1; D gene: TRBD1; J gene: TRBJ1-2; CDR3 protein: CSAKQGRGGYTF; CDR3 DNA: TGCAGTGCCAAACAGGGGCGTGGGGGCTACACCTTC
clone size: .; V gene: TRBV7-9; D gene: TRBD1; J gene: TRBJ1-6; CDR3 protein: CASSLLSGQGNSPLHF; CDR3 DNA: TGTGCCAGCAGCTTATTATCGGGACAGGGAAATTCACCCCTCCACTTT
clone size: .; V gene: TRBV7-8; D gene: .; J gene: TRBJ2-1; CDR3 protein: CASSSTLLGHTYNEQFF; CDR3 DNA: TGTGCCAGCAGCTCGACCCTACTAGGACACACGTACAATGAGCAGTTCTTC
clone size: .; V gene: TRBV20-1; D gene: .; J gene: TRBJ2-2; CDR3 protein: CSARDETLGFVTGELFF; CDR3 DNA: TGCAGTGCTAGAGATGAGACCCTAGGGTTTGTGACCGGGGAGCTGTTTTTT
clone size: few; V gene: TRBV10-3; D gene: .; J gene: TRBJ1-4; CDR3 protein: CAIRGTTFDEKLFF; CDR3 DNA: TGTGCCATCAGAGGGACGACATTTGATGAAAAACTGTTTTTT
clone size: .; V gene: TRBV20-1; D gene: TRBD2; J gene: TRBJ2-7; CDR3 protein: CSARGLAGYNYEQYF; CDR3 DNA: TGCAGTGCCCGAGGACTAGCGGGATACAATTACGAGCAGTACTTC
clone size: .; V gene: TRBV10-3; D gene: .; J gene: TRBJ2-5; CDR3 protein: CATGGVEETQYF; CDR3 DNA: TGTGCCACTGGGGGCGTCGAGGAGACCCAGTACTTC
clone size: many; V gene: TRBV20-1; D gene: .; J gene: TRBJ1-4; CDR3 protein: CSVAPNEKLFF; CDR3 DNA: TGCAGTGTGGCCCCGAATGAAAAACTGTTTTTT
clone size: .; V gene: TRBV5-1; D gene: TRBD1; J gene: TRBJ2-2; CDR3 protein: CASSTGQGWPGELFF; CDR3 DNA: TGCGCCAGCAGCACTGGACAGGGCTGGCCCGGGGAGCTGTTTTTT
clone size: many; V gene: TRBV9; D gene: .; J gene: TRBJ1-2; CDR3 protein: CASTTGREHGYTF; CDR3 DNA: TGTGCCAGCACTACGGGCAGGGAGCATGGCTACACCTTC
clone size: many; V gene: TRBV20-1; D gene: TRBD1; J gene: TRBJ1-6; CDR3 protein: CSARVPGQGDSPLHF; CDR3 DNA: TGCAGTGCTAGGGTCCCGGGACAGGGAGATTCACCCCTCCACTTT